Listed below are T cell receptor beta chains from one sample, sequenced in a study of T cell repertoires in cytomegalovirus infection. MiXCR, applied by TCRdb to the reads, yields one record per CDR3 protein. The table has approximately 76,000 distinct CDR3 sequences, approximately 39% seen once. Their cognate antigens are unknown. Sample: CD8+ T cells from cultured PBMCs, taken from culture after CMV antigen stimulation. All receptors derive from a human donor in good health (CMV status not recorded). Some clones in this sample may be carry-over from other donors' samples. The CDR3 runs from the conserved cysteine through the conserved F or W. Fields, in order: V gene, clone size, D gene, J gene, CDR3 DNA, CDR3 protein. A D gene is named only where the DNA matches it firmly. Clone sizes are given selectively: once, few, many, or a class where the clone is expanded.

v_gene: TRBV7-9
abundance: few
d_gene: .
j_gene: TRBJ1-2
CDR3nt: TGTGCCAGCAGCTTACACCGTCAGGGGAGGGCCTATGGCTACACCTTC
CDR3aa: CASSLHRQGRAYGYTF

v_gene: TRBV5-5
abundance: .
d_gene: TRBD1
j_gene: TRBJ1-6
CDR3nt: TGTGCCAGCAGCCCGCGGACAGGGTTAGAATCCTATAATTCACCCCTCCACTTT
CDR3aa: CASSPRTGLESYNSPLHF

v_gene: TRBV12-3/TRBV12-4
abundance: few
d_gene: TRBD1
j_gene: TRBJ1-1
CDR3nt: TGTGCCAGCAGTTGGACAGGGGGCTACACTGAAGCTTTCTTT
CDR3aa: CASSWTGGYTEAFF

v_gene: TRBV29-1
abundance: .
d_gene: .
j_gene: TRBJ2-1
CDR3nt: TGCAGCGCGAACCCACCGAACAATGAGCAGTTCTTC
CDR3aa: CSANPPNNEQFF

v_gene: TRBV12-3/TRBV12-4
abundance: few
d_gene: .
j_gene: TRBJ2-5
CDR3nt: TGTGCCAGCAGTGGGAAGAACCTAGAGACCCAGTACTTC
CDR3aa: CASSGKNLETQYF

v_gene: TRBV7-3
abundance: few
d_gene: .
j_gene: TRBJ2-5
CDR3nt: TGTGCCAGCAGCTTAACAGCCCGGGCACAAGAGACCCAGTACTTC
CDR3aa: CASSLTARAQETQYF

v_gene: TRBV20-1
abundance: once
d_gene: TRBD1
j_gene: TRBJ1-2
CDR3nt: TGCAGTGCTAGACAAAAAGGGGGCAACTATGGCTACACCTTC
CDR3aa: CSARQKGGNYGYTF

v_gene: TRBV7-9
abundance: few
d_gene: TRBD1
j_gene: TRBJ1-1
CDR3nt: TGTGCCAGCAGCTTAATACAGGGGGCGACTGAAGCTTTCTTT
CDR3aa: CASSLIQGATEAFF

v_gene: TRBV7-3
abundance: .
d_gene: TRBD2
j_gene: TRBJ2-1
CDR3nt: TGTGCCAGCAGCTTAATCGAGCTAGCGGGACCACGGGAGCAGTTCTTC
CDR3aa: CASSLIELAGPREQFF

v_gene: TRBV27
abundance: .
d_gene: TRBD2
j_gene: TRBJ2-3
CDR3nt: TGTGCCAGCAGTCCTACTAGCGGGGGGGCTCGGGATACGCAGTATTTT
CDR3aa: CASSPTSGGARDTQYF

v_gene: TRBV7-2
abundance: .
d_gene: .
j_gene: TRBJ2-1
CDR3nt: TGTGCCAGCAGCTTATATCCTGACAATGAGCAGTTCTTC
CDR3aa: CASSLYPDNEQFF

v_gene: TRBV7-8
abundance: few
d_gene: TRBD2
j_gene: TRBJ2-7
CDR3nt: TGTGCCAGCAGCTTAAGAGTGGACGGGGGGGACACCTACGAGCAGTACTTC
CDR3aa: CASSLRVDGGDTYEQYF

v_gene: TRBV4-1
abundance: many
d_gene: .
j_gene: TRBJ1-5
CDR3nt: TGCGCCAGCAGCCAAGGCGGGGGCGCCGAGGGCAATCAGCCCCAGCATTTT
CDR3aa: CASSQGGGAEGNQPQHF

v_gene: TRBV7-9
abundance: .
d_gene: .
j_gene: TRBJ2-3
CDR3nt: TGTGCCAGCAGCCCGGGATCAGATACGCAGTATTTT
CDR3aa: CASSPGSDTQYF

v_gene: TRBV7-6
abundance: few
d_gene: .
j_gene: TRBJ2-7
CDR3nt: TGTGCCAGCAGCTTATATGTCCAACAGGGATCCCACGAGCAGTACTTC
CDR3aa: CASSLYVQQGSHEQYF

v_gene: TRBV7-6
abundance: .
d_gene: .
j_gene: TRBJ1-1
CDR3nt: TGTGCCAGCAGCTTATCGGCGTTGAACACTGAAGCTTTCTTT
CDR3aa: CASSLSALNTEAFF

v_gene: TRBV12-3/TRBV12-4
abundance: few
d_gene: .
j_gene: TRBJ2-5
CDR3nt: TGTGCCAGCAGCCCGGGACAACAAGAGACCCAGTACTTC
CDR3aa: CASSPGQQETQYF

v_gene: TRBV7-2
abundance: .
d_gene: .
j_gene: TRBJ1-2
CDR3nt: TGTGCCAGCAGCTATGGACAGAACTATGGCTACACCTTC
CDR3aa: CASSYGQNYGYTF

v_gene: TRBV7-2
abundance: .
d_gene: .
j_gene: TRBJ1-5
CDR3nt: TGTGCCAGCAGCCCGGTGGGGGGGTGGGACCAGCCCCAGCATTTT
CDR3aa: CASSPVGGWDQPQHF

v_gene: TRBV7-8
abundance: .
d_gene: .
j_gene: TRBJ1-1
CDR3nt: TGTGCCAGCACCGTTCTCGGGGGGTTCGGGCTTTATGAAGCTTTCTTT
CDR3aa: CASTVLGGFGLYEAFF

v_gene: TRBV7-3
abundance: few
d_gene: .
j_gene: TRBJ2-2
CDR3nt: TGTGCCAGCAGCTTAACGCTTAACGGGGAGCTGTTTTTT
CDR3aa: CASSLTLNGELFF

v_gene: TRBV5-5
abundance: .
d_gene: TRBD2
j_gene: TRBJ2-1
CDR3nt: TGTGCCAGCAGCTGGAGACTAGCGGGGGCGAGCGAGTTCTTC
CDR3aa: CASSWRLAGASEFF

v_gene: TRBV6-6
abundance: .
d_gene: .
j_gene: TRBJ1-1
CDR3nt: TGTGCCAGCAGCGAAAAGATCCGGGATGAAGCTTTCTTT
CDR3aa: CASSEKIRDEAFF

v_gene: TRBV11-3
abundance: many
d_gene: TRBD1
j_gene: TRBJ1-1
CDR3nt: TGTGCCAGCAGCCCCACGACAGGGCACACTGAAGCTTTCTTT
CDR3aa: CASSPTTGHTEAFF

v_gene: TRBV4-1
abundance: .
d_gene: .
j_gene: TRBJ1-5
CDR3nt: TGCGCCAGCAGCCAAGAACAGGAGGGGCAGCCCCAGCATTTT
CDR3aa: CASSQEQEGQPQHF

v_gene: TRBV12-3/TRBV12-4
abundance: once
d_gene: TRBD1
j_gene: TRBJ1-2
CDR3nt: TGTGCCAGCAGTCCCCGTTTGCCCGGGGACAGGGGGCGGATTGTCTATGGCTACACCTTC
CDR3aa: CASSPRLPGDRGRIVYGYTF

v_gene: TRBV27
abundance: few
d_gene: .
j_gene: TRBJ2-5
CDR3nt: TGTGCCAGCAGTCAGGGAATCACTGGAGAGACCCAGTACTTC
CDR3aa: CASSQGITGETQYF

v_gene: TRBV7-9
abundance: once
d_gene: .
j_gene: TRBJ2-1
CDR3nt: TGTGCCAGCAGCCCGGAGGGACCTCCCTCCTACAATGAGCAGTTCTTC
CDR3aa: CASSPEGPPSYNEQFF

v_gene: TRBV2
abundance: many
d_gene: TRBD1
j_gene: TRBJ1-4
CDR3nt: TGTGCCAGCAATCCGGGACAGCTTAATGAAAAACTGTTTTTT
CDR3aa: CASNPGQLNEKLFF

v_gene: TRBV7-2
abundance: .
d_gene: .
j_gene: TRBJ1-3
CDR3nt: TGTGCCAGCAGCCTCCGCTTCGGAGGGACTGGAAACACCATATATTTT
CDR3aa: CASSLRFGGTGNTIYF

v_gene: TRBV7-2
abundance: many
d_gene: .
j_gene: TRBJ2-5
CDR3nt: TGTGCCAGCAGCCCGGGACCGCTACAAGAGACCCAGTACTTC
CDR3aa: CASSPGPLQETQYF

v_gene: TRBV6-1
abundance: few
d_gene: .
j_gene: TRBJ1-1
CDR3nt: TGTGCCAGCAGTGAGGGGGGGAACACTGAAGCTTTCTTT
CDR3aa: CASSEGGNTEAFF

v_gene: TRBV11-2
abundance: .
d_gene: TRBD2
j_gene: TRBJ2-1
CDR3nt: TGTGCCAGCAGCTTAGCTCTACTAGCGGGGAGCCTCTACAATGAGCAGTTCTTC
CDR3aa: CASSLALLAGSLYNEQFF

v_gene: TRBV20-1
abundance: .
d_gene: TRBD2
j_gene: TRBJ2-3
CDR3nt: TGCAGTGCTAGACCTAGCGGGGGGGGTGATACAGATACGCAGTATTTT
CDR3aa: CSARPSGGGDTDTQYF

v_gene: TRBV23-1
abundance: few
d_gene: TRBD1
j_gene: TRBJ1-5
CDR3nt: TGCGCCAGCAGTCAATCCCCGACAGGGGTGGGGTGCAATCAGCCCCAGCATTTT
CDR3aa: CASSQSPTGVGCNQPQHF

v_gene: TRBV27
abundance: .
d_gene: TRBD1
j_gene: TRBJ1-1
CDR3nt: TGTGCCAGCAGTCTGGGACAGGGGGCTTTAGTGAACACTGAAGCTTTCTTT
CDR3aa: CASSLGQGALVNTEAFF

v_gene: TRBV6-5
abundance: .
d_gene: .
j_gene: TRBJ1-1
CDR3nt: TGTGCCAGCAGCTCTACAGGAAGACTGAACACTGAAGCTTTCTTT
CDR3aa: CASSSTGRLNTEAFF